This TCR beta chain was captured in a study of blood T cell repertoires in COVID-19. This CDR3 is 15 amino acids long. Trimming shortened V by 0 bases and J by 4 bases, and 13 bases separated the two germline ends. Germline V gene lookup returns CDR1 SGHDT and CDR2 YYEEEE. This clone was counted between two and nine times. Per the original data handling: Amplification of reference gene primers provided the estimated nucleated cell counts. Method: immunoSEQ multiplex PCR; TCRdb's copy keeps in-frame clones and lacks some. D and trimming were read from the DNA, whereas the V and J calls and clone size are those reported in that table. The sample yields over 85,000 clones, around three quarters seen once.

The clonotype originates from a woman in her fifties or sixties with acute or convalescent COVID-19. The sequencing input was peripheral blood. J is TRBJ1-2 and V is TRBV5-6; D is unclear. CDR3 sequence reads: CASSLGQEFLYGYTF. The CDR3, as DNA: TGTGCCAGCAGCTTGGGGCAGGAATTCCTCTATGGCTACACCTTC.